These T cell receptor beta chains were read from a single sample in a study of vaccination and CD4 T cells after COVID-19. One entry per CDR3 protein, called by TCRdb with MiXCR from the PCR reads. Of roughly 14,000 distinct CDR3 sequences detected, roughly 45% appear once; the ten largest clones hold over 15%. Their specific antigens are unknown. The sequencing sample was made of cultured CD4+ T cells from blood. Receptor source: a human donor with COVID-19. The CDR3 runs from the conserved cysteine through the conserved F or W. Fields, in order: V gene, clone size, J gene, D gene, CDR3 length, CDR3 protein, CDR3 DNA. A D gene is named only where the DNA matches it firmly. Clone size is not always given. Where it is, it says once, few, many or a class for expanded clones.

TRBV11-2,-,TRBJ1-2,-,11,CASSLNTGYTF,TGTGCCAGCAGCTTGAACACTGGCTACACCTTC
TRBV20-1,few,TRBJ2-5,TRBD2,14,CSARDGLAQETQYF,TGCAGTGCTAGAGACGGACTAGCCCAAGAGACCCAGTACTTC
TRBV7-9,few,TRBJ2-7,-,13,CASSPQGDYEQYF,TGTGCCAGCAGCCCACAGGGAGACTACGAGCAGTACTTC
TRBV29-1,-,TRBJ2-3,-,12,CSVALGTDTQYF,TGCAGCGTCGCGCTCGGCACAGATACGCAGTATTTT
TRBV2,-,TRBJ1-3,-,19,CASSEAPSRSSGSGNTIYF,TGTGCCAGCAGTGAAGCGCCCTCAAGAAGCTCTGGCTCTGGAAACACCATATATTTT
TRBV7-3,once,TRBJ2-1,-,19,CASSLTRVGRPGPHNEQFF,TGTGCCAGCAGCTTAACCCGGGTGGGCAGGCCCGGACCCCACAATGAGCAGTTCTTC
TRBV6-2/TRBV6-3,few,TRBJ1-2,-,12,CASSQPNYGYTF,TGTGCCAGCAGTCAACCTAACTATGGCTACACCTTC
TRBV5-4,-,TRBJ2-2,TRBD1,15,CASSGQGALTGELFF,TGTGCCAGCAGCGGACAGGGGGCGCTCACCGGGGAGCTGTTTTTT
TRBV18,few,TRBJ1-2,-,12,CASSPGEGGYTF,TGTGCCAGCTCACCAGGGGAGGGCGGCTACACCTTC
TRBV7-8,few,TRBJ1-5,-,15,CASSLAGNSNQPQHF,TGTGCCAGCAGCTTGGCAGGGAACTCCAATCAGCCCCAGCATTTT
TRBV27,few,TRBJ2-3,TRBD1,23,CASSPHQGTGGVSGAINTDTQYF,TGTGCCAGCAGTCCACACCAGGGGACAGGGGGGGTTAGTGGGGCCATTAACACAGATACGCAGTATTTT
TRBV20-1,few,TRBJ1-2,-,15,CSARDGQSELRGYTF,TGCAGTGCTAGAGATGGACAGTCTGAGTTGCGTGGCTACACCTTC
TRBV6-2/TRBV6-3,-,TRBJ2-3,TRBD2,18,CASTGLAGGRRSTDTQYF,TGTGCCAGCACCGGACTAGCGGGGGGACGCCGTAGCACAGATACGCAGTATTTT
TRBV24-1,few,TRBJ2-2,-,13,CATSGLTTGELFF,TGTGCCACCAGTGGGTTGACCACCGGGGAGCTGTTTTTT
TRBV7-2,few,TRBJ1-3,-,14,CASSGGVTGNTIYF,TGTGCCAGCTCTGGAGGCGTCACTGGAAACACCATATATTTT
TRBV11-3,large,TRBJ1-1,-,13,CASSLLVNTEAFF,TGTGCCAGCAGCTTACTCGTGAACACTGAAGCTTTCTTT
TRBV12-3/TRBV12-4,-,TRBJ1-5,-,15,CASTPGRGWNQPQHF,TGTGCCAGCACCCCCGGAAGGGGGTGGAATCAGCCCCAGCATTTT
TRBV27,-,TRBJ2-5,TRBD2,15,CASSPGLAGGRLWYF,TGTGCCAGCAGTCCGGGACTAGCGGGGGGGCGCCTTTGGTACTTC
TRBV20-1,-,TRBJ2-3,TRBD2,12,CSGRTSATTQYF,TGCAGTGGAAGGACTAGCGCGACTACGCAGTATTTT
TRBV12-3/TRBV12-4,-,TRBJ2-2,-,14,CASSLVAVPGELFF,TGTGCCAGCAGTTTAGTAGCAGTCCCAGGGGAGCTGTTTTTT
TRBV20-1,few,TRBJ1-5,TRBD1,15,CSASPPRGGNQPQHF,TGCAGTGCTAGCCCCCCCAGGGGGGGCAATCAGCCCCAGCATTTT
TRBV24-1,-,TRBJ2-4,TRBD1,13,CATSPRTGGIQYF,TGTGCCACCAGTCCTCGGACAGGAGGCATTCAGTACTTC
TRBV7-3,-,TRBJ2-7,-,12,CASSGGLREQYF,TGTGCCAGCAGCGGAGGTCTCCGTGAGCAGTACTTC
TRBV6-5,-,TRBJ2-5,-,15,CASSYSGAYQETQYF,TGTGCCAGCAGTTACTCGGGGGCGTACCAAGAGACCCAGTACTTC
TRBV11-2,-,TRBJ1-1,TRBD1,17,CASSLGAGGGPSTEAFF,TGTGCCAGCAGCTTAGGGGCAGGGGGCGGCCCGTCGACTGAAGCTTTCTTT
TRBV5-6,-,TRBJ2-2,-,16,CASSSTNSRVTGELFF,TGTGCCAGCAGCTCGACCAACTCTCGTGTCACCGGGGAGCTGTTTTTT
TRBV11-3,few,TRBJ2-1,TRBD2,16,CASSPGGSGGINEQFF,TGTGCCAGCAGCCCTGGGGGCAGCGGGGGAATAAATGAGCAGTTCTTC
TRBV2,few,TRBJ1-1,-,13,CASSEFRATEAFF,TGTGCCAGCAGTGAATTCAGGGCCACTGAAGCTTTCTTT